This T cell receptor (beta chain) was recorded in a study of CD8+ T cells in alopecia areata. As for the study in general: Female C3H/HeJ mice aged roughly 7-10 weeks received skin from spontaneously alopecic C3H/HeJ graft donors aged 6-12 months.

Extracted RNA was reverse transcribed into cDNA, the sequencing template. Profiling relied on immunoSEQ multiplex PCR, and the TCRdb table lists in-frame clones only, not all of them. This sample has about 300,000 clones, each found more than once. Separation of pooled cutaneous lymph node cells was by sorting with CD4, CD8alpha, NKG2D, NKG2ACE and other markers. Germline-derived CDR1 and CDR2 are FNHDT and SITEND (reference sequence). Trimming took off 2 bases at V and 0 bases at J, with 10 bases between the two ends. This CDR3 is 15 amino acids long. Overall study results and limits: Patients displayed less clarity in TCR sharing than mice, a finding possibly related to HLA. For lesional scalp, especially alopecia totalis/universalis, clonality was higher than in normal scalp.

Worth noting for this clone: Its matching antigen is unknown. All gene names here are mouse names. The read terminates 4 residues ahead of where the CDR3 ends, so the germline J gene completes it.

The sequence was obtained from a C3H/HeJ mouse with alopecia areata. For this strain, the MHC haplotype corresponds to H2-k. V gene TRBV19 combines with J gene TRBJ2-4; tentative D call: TRBD2 (7 bases). The sequencing input was CD4+ T cells sorted from a lymph node. CDR3 bases read: TGTGCCAGCAGTATTGGGGGGCCTAGTCAAAAC. It codes for CASSIGGPSQN. The entire CDR3 sequence reads CASSIGGPSQNTLYF. Using reference TRBV19 and TRBJ2-4 for the parts outside the CDR3, the full variable domain is GGIITQTPKFLIGQEGQKLTLKCQQNFNHDTMYWYRQDSGKGLRLIYYSITENDLQKGDLSEGYDASREKKSSFSLTVTSAQKNEMAVFLCASSIGGPSQNTLYFGAGTRLSVL.